One and the same sample provided the 25 T cell receptor beta chains below, sequenced in a study of response to subunit inactivated influenza vaccine (dated by TCRdb to the late 2010s). Library construction relied on RT-PCR. TCRdb records Illumina HiSeq 2500 as the sequencer. TCRdb reran the public reads through fastp at Q25 and MiXCR, keeping productive beta chains. Rows merge per CDR3 protein into single entries with the most common DNA and genes. This sample holds more than 500,000 distinct CDR3 sequences; approximately 10% were observed only once. The ten most abundant clones make up 8% to 13% of the sample. This sample also appeared in a second study, on T cells expressing NK-cell markers. The second paper further reports: TCR beta cDNA libraries were made by 5'RACE template switching that added a universal primer site and unique molecular identifiers.

This specimen was PBMCs from blood, taken on the day of vaccination. The receptors come from a man in his fifties or sixties who received an inactivated influenza vaccine. Donor details come from another sample of the same person, matched by shared clones.

The chain combines TRBV5-1 with TRBJ2-7; 7 nucleotides agree with TRBD1. J was trimmed by 0 bases and V by 5 bases; bases with no gene match: 2. The CDR3 is 13 amino acids. Per germline, CDR1 SGHRS and CDR2 YFSETQ. The CDR3 DNA is TGCGCCAGCAGACAGGGGAGCTCCTACGAGCAGTACTTC. The encoded protein is CASRQGSSYEQYF. Filled out from reference TRBV5-1 and TRBJ2-7, the complete variable domain reads KAGVTQTPRYLIKTRGQQVTLSCSPISGHRSVSWYQQTPGQGLQFLFEYFSETQRNKGNFPGRFSGRQFSNSRSEMNVSTLELGDSALYLCASRQGSSYEQYFGPGTRLTVT.

This clonotype appeared a few times. The V and J genes are TRBV5-1 and TRBJ2-5, with a tentative D call TRBD1 (6 bases). The germline V and J ends were trimmed by 2 bases and 1 base, with 9 bases remaining between them. CDR1 and CDR2 (germline): SGHRS, YFSETQ. The CDR3 sequence is 14 residues long. CDR3 residues: CASSFRGPQETQYF. Here the CDR3 DNA reads TGCGCCAGCAGCTTCAGGGGCCCCCAAGAGACCCAGTACTTC.

V gene TRBV12-3 or TRBV12-4 combines with J gene TRBJ1-1; D is possibly TRBD1 (6 bases). This CDR3 is built from 14 residues. V was shortened by 5 bases and J by 5 bases, with 15 bases between the two germline ends. CDR3 in amino acids: CASSPGQFRTEAFF. DNA of the CDR3: TGTGCCAGCAGTCCCGGACAGTTCCGTACTGAAGCTTTCTTT.

V is TRBV29-1 and J is TRBJ1-1, with a weak D call TRBD1 (5 bases). Germline lookup yields CDR1 SQVTM and CDR2 ANQGSEA. Trimming took 1 base from V and 4 from J, leaving 7 bases between them. This CDR3 comprises 12 residues. This CDR3 is CSVEGTTTEAFF. CDR3 in DNA: TGCAGCGTTGAAGGGACAACCACTGAAGCTTTCTTT.

The chain joins TRBV5-2 to TRBJ2-3; the D call of TRBD1 is as the table states it, not checked on the DNA. TRBV5-2 is a listed pseudogene. This CDR3 comprises 12 residues. This chain's CDR3 is CAMGPGRDTQYF. The CDR3 region has the DNA TGTGCCATGGGCCCCGGGCGGGATACGCAGTATTTT.

The chain combines TRBV5-1 with TRBJ1-2, with 10 bases fitting TRBD1. V lost 3 bases, J lost 5 bases, and 7 bases stayed unmatched. The CDR3 is made up of 15 amino acids. Germline-derived CDR1 and CDR2 are SGHRS and YFSETQ. CDR3 bases: TGCGCCAGCAGCTACGGACAGGGGGAGTCGTATGGCTACACCTTC. Residues: CASSYGQGESYGYTF.

This chain links TRBV5-1 with TRBJ2-2, with 8 positions matching TRBD1. The J segment lost 0 bases and the V segment lost 1 base, leaving 8 bases of the junction unmatched. Germline loops: CDR1 SGHRS, CDR2 YFSETQ. This CDR3 is 18 amino acids long. The CDR3 DNA follows: TGCGCCAGCAGCTTGTCATCCCGCAGGGGGCCGAACACCGGGGAGCTGTTTTTT. Residues: CASSLSSRRGPNTGELFF.

The table lists this clonotype with many counts. The chain is built from TRBV30 and TRBJ2-1; TRBD2 matches 7 bases. The length of the CDR3 is 15 residues. Trimming cost V 2 bases and J 5 bases; bases outside gene matches: 9. CDR1 and CDR2 from the germline V gene are GTSNPN and SVGIG (reference sequence). CDR3 nucleotide sequence: TGTGCCTGGAGTCATCCGGGAGGCAGTCACAATGAGCAGTTCTTC. Translated, it gives CAWSHPGGSHNEQFF.

A few counts support this clonotype. The chain combines TRBV7-2 with TRBJ2-1; TRBD2 agrees at 16 bases. Unmatched junction bases numbered 3, after V lost 1 base and J lost 9 bases. The germline V gene encodes CDR1 SGHTA and CDR2 FQGNSA. The CDR3 sequence is 16 residues long. The DNA of the CDR3 is TGTGCCAGCAGCTTAGAAGGGACTAGCGGGAGGGCTGAGCAGTTCTTC. Its protein is CASSLEGTSGRAEQFF.

This clonotype was observed many times. V usage is TRBV12-3 or TRBV12-4 and J usage is TRBJ2-5, with D unresolved. The length of the CDR3 is 13 residues. Trimming shortened V by 2 bases and J by 5 bases, and 9 bases separated the two germline ends. CDR3: CASSLSRLETQYF. DNA of the CDR3: TGTGCCAGCAGTTTATCACGCCTTGAGACCCAGTACTTC.

This clonotype was seen a few times. The chain couples TRBV21-1 to TRBJ2-3; the table's TRBD2 call for D was not verified on the DNA. TRBV21-1 is recorded as a pseudogene. There are 17 residues in the CDR3. This CDR3 is CASSGRGNSGSTDTQYF. As DNA, the CDR3 is TGTGCCAGCAGCGGCCGTGGGAATAGCGGGAGCACAGATACGCAGTATTTT.

This clonotype was counted a few times. The J gene is TRBJ2-5, the V gene TRBV6-5; 7 nucleotides align to TRBD1. Germline V gives CDR1 MNHEY, CDR2 SVGAGI. Germline trimming cut 2 bases from V and 5 bases from J; bases unmatched to any gene: 8. This CDR3 spans 15 amino acids. The DNA for the CDR3 is TGTGCCAGCAGTTACCGGGACAGCCGACAGGAGACCCAGTACTTC. Translating it yields CASSYRDSRQETQYF.

This clonotype was counted a few times. The V call is TRBV12-3 or TRBV12-4, the J call TRBJ2-3; TRBD2 is a possible D gene (6 bases). V was trimmed by 6 bases and J by 1 base, leaving 17 bases between them. The CDR3 consists of 16 residues. The CDR3 sequence is CASSPFAGGGTDTQYF. The CDR3 coding sequence is TGTGCCAGCAGCCCTTTCGCAGGCGGGGGCACAGATACGCAGTATTTT.

In nucleotides, the CDR3 is TGTGCCAGCAGCTTCAGGGTGGGTAGCACTGAAGCTTTCTTT. Its protein is CASSFRVGSTEAFF. The gene calls are TRBV7-9 and TRBJ1-1, with D perhaps TRBD1 (5 bases). Germline CDR1 is SEHNR and CDR2 is FQNEAQ (reference sequence). Trimming stripped 3 bases from V and 4 bases from J, with 12 bases between. There are 14 residues in the CDR3.

The V call is TRBV2, the J call TRBJ2-5, with no clear D. Trimming left V 2 bases short and J 4 bases short, with 8 bases between. From germline, CDR1 is SNHLY and CDR2 FYNNEI. The CDR3 loop spans 13 amino acids. The CDR3 sequence: CASSEQSRETQYF. The DNA of the CDR3 is TGTGCCAGCAGTGAACAGTCCCGAGAGACCCAGTACTTC.

The chain uses TRBV20-1 and TRBJ2-3, with 8 nucleotides matching TRBD2. V shed 5 bases and J 5 bases; nucleotides not matched to a gene: 3. CDR1 is DFQATT, CDR2 SNEGSKA, per germline (reference sequence). The CDR3 has 12 residues. Written as DNA, the CDR3 is TGCAGTGCTTTAGCGGGAAGAGATACGCAGTATTTT. This codes for CSALAGRDTQYF.

The chain carries TRBV7-2 and TRBJ2-3; 10 nucleotides line up with TRBD2. Germline loops: CDR1 SGHTA, CDR2 FQGNSA. The CDR3 totals 17 residues. V trimming: 1 base; J trimming: 3 bases; junction bases outside the gene matches: 7. The CDR3 loop reads CASSLVAAGGPTDTQYF. Written as DNA, the CDR3 is TGTGCCAGCAGCTTAGTCGCAGCGGGGGGGCCAACAGATACGCAGTATTTT.

This clonotype showed up just a few times. This chain uses TRBV27 with TRBJ1-2; D gene ambiguous. Deletions cut 3 bases from V and 4 bases from J, with 12 bases between. Germline CDR1 reads MNHEY; CDR2 reads SMNVEV (reference sequence). This CDR3 comprises 14 residues. CDR3 residues: CASSFQRDAYGYTF. CDR3 in DNA: TGTGCCAGCAGTTTCCAGCGCGATGCCTATGGCTACACCTTC.

This clonotype was seen many times. The chain employs TRBV28 and TRBJ2-3; 8 bases match TRBD2. The germline V gene encodes CDR1 MDHEN and CDR2 SYDVKM. This CDR3 is built from 15 residues. After removal of 8 bases from V and 0 bases from J, the junction contained 7 bases not matched to a gene. The CDR3 loop is CASHRGGPSTDTQYF. CDR3 nucleotides: TGTGCCAGCCACCGCGGGGGGCCTAGCACAGATACGCAGTATTTT.

This clonotype was seen a handful of times. The V gene is TRBV20-1, the J gene TRBJ2-3; 10 bases are a match to TRBD2. Germline V gene lookup returns CDR1 DFQATT and CDR2 SNEGSKA (reference sequence). The CDR3 loop spans 15 amino acids. V lost 3 bases, J lost 6 bases, and 9 bases stayed unmatched. The CDR3: CSASQSSGSADTQYF. The CDR3 DNA reads TGCAGTGCTAGCCAATCTAGCGGGAGTGCGGATACGCAGTATTTT.

Only a few counts were recorded for this clonotype. This rearrangement joins TRBV7-9 to TRBJ2-3; tentatively, D is TRBD1 (6 bases). This CDR3 comprises 17 residues. Germline V gene lookup returns CDR1 SEHNR and CDR2 FQNEAQ (reference sequence). V gave up 0 bases and J gave up 2 bases, with 15 bases separating them. The CDR3 region is CASSLADRPSSTDTQYF. CDR3 nucleotides: TGTGCCAGCAGCTTAGCAGACAGGCCAAGCTCCACAGATACGCAGTATTTT. Drawing the rest from reference TRBV7-9 and TRBJ2-3, the complete variable domain is DTGVSQNPRHKITKRGQNVTFRCDPISEHNRLYWYRQTLGQGPEFLTYFQNEAQLEKSRLLSDRFSAERPKGSFSTLEIQRTEQGDSAMYLCASSLADRPSSTDTQYFGPGTRLTVL.

The chain carries TRBV10-3 and TRBJ1-1; 7 nucleotides match TRBD1. Looked up from germline, CDR1 is ENHRY and CDR2 is SYGVKD. The V and J ends lost 6 bases and 1 base, in that order; junction bases with no gene match: 5. CDR3 length: 14 amino acids. The CDR3 protein is CAISQGVPNTEAFF. The CDR3, as DNA: TGTGCCATCAGCCAGGGGGTACCGAACACTGAAGCTTTCTTT.

The genes are TRBV5-1 and TRBJ2-5; D call uncertain. Germline V lookup: CDR1 SGHRS, CDR2 YFSETQ. Trimming removed 4 bases at V and 4 bases at J, with 11 bases between. The CDR3 runs 13 residues. CDR3 in DNA: TGCGCCAGCAGCACCGCTAATTCAGAGACCCAGTACTTC. Encoded protein: CASSTANSETQYF.

This clonotype was counted many times. CDR3 amino acids: CASSPTLGAGVRIEQFF. CDR3 bases: TGTGCCAGCAGCCCAACCCTGGGAGCGGGAGTTAGGATTGAGCAGTTCTTC. This chain connects TRBV3-1 to TRBJ2-1; 8 nucleotides align to TRBD2. Germline CDR1 and CDR2: LGHDT and YNNKEL (reference sequence). V lost 4 bases, J lost 9 bases, and 17 bases stayed unmatched. This CDR3 is 17 amino acids long.

The chain has TRBV7-8 and TRBJ1-5; 7 nucleotides line up with TRBD1. The length of the CDR3 is 16 residues. Germline CDR1 SGHVS, CDR2 FQNEAQ. The V segment lost 7 bases and the J segment 5 bases; nucleotides outside the gene matches: 14. The DNA for the CDR3 is TGTGCCAGCACCAAACTAAGGGGGCGCTCGGATCAGCCCCAGCATTTT. Translated: CASTKLRGRSDQPQHF.